Given below is one T cell receptor beta chain in context. This sample was taken from a study of blood T cell repertoires in COVID-19. CDR1 is SGHNT, CDR2 YENEEA, per germline. This CDR3 is built from 17 residues. Trimming shortened V by 1 base and J by 3 bases, and 15 bases separated the two germline ends. The data were produced by immunoSEQ multiplex PCR, yet TCRdb's version contains in-frame clones alone and is incomplete. Seen here are tens of thousands of clones, less than 85% observed once, and the top ten hold around 7%. The clonotype was recovered from a man in his 70s with acute or convalescent COVID-19. V and J are TRBV11-3 and TRBJ2-2; TRBD1 is a possible D gene (6 bases). Sequenced sample: peripheral blood. In DNA form, the CDR3 reads TGTGCCAGCAGCTTAGTCCGTGCAGGGGCCTACACCGGGGAGCTGTTTTTT. Translating gives CASSLVRAGAYTGELFF.